These 27 T cell receptor beta chains originate from one sample sequenced in a study of shared clonotypes between healthy human individuals. Sequencing was performed with immunoSEQ multiplex PCR; in TCRdb, only in-frame clones are kept and a portion is missing. The sample carries 2 million to 2.5 million clones, around 90% recorded once. Sequencing was carried out using naive CD4+ T cells from PBMCs. The subset is: CD45RA+ positively selected. The receptors come from a man between 18 and 35 years old in good health. Some clones in this sample may be carry-over from other donors' samples.

Remarks on this clone: This sample also contains other DNA sequences that code for the same CDR3. V gene TRBV5-1 combines with J gene TRBJ2-7; tentative D call: TRBD1 (5 bases). The CDR3 loop spans 15 amino acids. Deletions cut 3 bases from V and 1 base from J, with 14 bases between. Per germline, CDR1 SGHRS and CDR2 YFSETQ. CDR3 sequence (DNA): TGCGCCAGCAGCTGGGGCTCGGCCGGGTCCTACGAGCAGTACTTC. Translated, it gives CASSWGSAGSYEQYF.

Of note for this clone: Other DNA sequences from this sample encode an identical CDR3 as well. CDR3 nucleotides: TGTGCCAGCAGCCTGACAGGGCTCACTGAAGCTTTCTTT. This translates into CASSLTGLTEAFF. The chain carries TRBV7-3 and TRBJ1-1; 7 positions agree with TRBD1. V dropped 5 bases and J dropped 4; count of bases not matched to a gene: 4. The CDR3 covers 13 residues. Germline assignment: CDR1 SGHTA and CDR2 FQGTGA.

The chain links TRBV2 to TRBJ1-2, with D uncertain. Trimming shortened V by 4 bases and J by 4 bases, and 7 bases separated the two germline ends. Germline loops: CDR1 SNHLY, CDR2 FYNNEI. The CDR3 contains 12 residues. CDR3 amino acids: CASSGAAYGYTF. CDR3 coding DNA: TGTGCCAGCAGTGGGGCAGCCTATGGCTACACCTTC.

The V call is TRBV30, the J call TRBJ1-3, with D uncertain. Germline V gives CDR1 GTSNPN, CDR2 SVGIG (reference sequence). V lost 3 bases to trimming and J lost 4 bases, with 7 bases between them. CDR3 size: 12 residues. CDR3 nucleotide sequence: TGTGCCTGGAGACAGCCCGGAAACACCATATATTTT. It encodes CAWRQPGNTIYF.

The chain has TRBV5-6 and TRBJ1-1; 9 bases align to TRBD1. V shed 4 bases, J shed 4 bases, and the junction held 2 bases outside the gene matches. Germline assignment: CDR1 SGHDT and CDR2 YYEEEE. The CDR3 runs 13 residues. The CDR3 region has the DNA TGTGCCAGCAGCACAGGGGGCGTCACTGAAGCTTTCTTT. Translation: CASSTGGVTEAFF.

This rearrangement joins TRBV21-1 to TRBJ2-1; the DNA was not used to check the table's D call, TRBD1. TRBV21-1 counts as a pseudogene. The length of the CDR3 is 17 residues. Here the CDR3 DNA reads TGTGCCAGCAGCAAAGGTGGGCACACCAGCTCCTACAATGAGCAGTTCTTC. This translates into CASSKGGHTSSYNEQFF.

This clone was detected a few times. The chain is built from TRBV4-1 and TRBJ1-4; the D is unclear. The V end was cut by 1 base, the J end by 8 bases, with 11 bases between. This CDR3 comprises 14 residues. Germline-derived CDR1 and CDR2 are MGHRA and YSYEKL. The CDR3 loop is CASSQVESREKLFF. The CDR3 region has the DNA TGCGCCAGCAGCCAAGTGGAGAGTAGAGAAAAACTGTTTTTT.

The chain carries TRBV5-1 and TRBJ1-3; D might be TRBD1 (5 bases). This CDR3 has 16 residues. The V and J ends lost 0 bases and 0 bases respectively, with 10 bases between them. The germline CDR1 and CDR2 sequences are SGHRS and YFSETQ. CDR3 in amino acids: CASSLDRLDSGNTIYF. Here the CDR3 DNA reads TGCGCCAGCAGCTTGGACAGGCTCGACTCTGGAAACACCATATATTTT.

The V call is TRBV5-8, the J call TRBJ2-5; D gene unclear. This CDR3 comprises 14 residues. The V and J ends lost 3 bases and 4 bases respectively, with 13 bases between them. Germline values: CDR1 SGHTS, CDR2 YDEGEE. The CDR3 loop is CASSWSDTGETQYF. CDR3 sequence (DNA): TGTGCCAGCAGCTGGTCCGACACGGGAGAGACCCAGTACTTC.

V and J are TRBV10-3 and TRBJ2-7; D might be TRBD2 (6 bases). The CDR3 covers 15 residues. Trimming stripped 2 bases from V and 5 bases from J, with 16 bases between. CDR1 is ENHRY, CDR2 SYGVKD, per germline. The CDR3 nucleotides read TGTGCCATCAGTGAGCGGGGGACGCTTCGAGACGAGCAGTACTTC. This gives the protein CAISERGTLRDEQYF.

This chain uses TRBV6-5 with TRBJ2-3; 9 bases agree with TRBD2. CDR1 and CDR2 (germline): MNHEY, SVGAGI. This CDR3 comprises 15 residues. The ends lost 6 bases at V and 4 bases at J; junction bases unmatched: 8. CDR3 residues: CASRVSGSGADTQYF. CDR3 coding DNA: TGTGCCAGCAGGGTTAGCGGGAGCGGGGCAGATACGCAGTATTTT.

J is TRBJ2-7 and V is TRBV28; possibly TRBD2 for D (5 bases). The CDR3 extends over 16 amino acids. Trimming cost V 6 bases and J 3 bases, with 21 bases left between them. CDR1 MDHEN and CDR2 SYDVKM come from the germline V gene. The CDR3 DNA follows: TGTGCCAGCAGCGAATTAACTAGTATTTCCCGCTACGAGCAGTACTTC. This translates into CASSELTSISRYEQYF.

In its sample, this clone was seen once. The genes are TRBV28 and TRBJ1-2; D is undetermined. The CDR3 extends over 17 amino acids. V was shortened by 0 bases and J by 0 bases, with 14 bases between the two germline ends. CDR1 is MDHEN and CDR2 is SYDVKM in the germline V gene. In DNA form, the CDR3 reads TGTGCCAGCAGTTTATGGTCTTTACGGCAGGCTAACTATGGCTACACCTTC. It encodes CASSLWSLRQANYGYTF.

The chain is built from TRBV28 and TRBJ2-1, with 12 nucleotides matching TRBD2. The CDR3 runs to 15 residues. After removal of 7 bases from V and 9 bases from J, the junction contained 10 bases not matched to a gene. The germline V gene has CDR1 MDHEN and CDR2 SYDVKM. The CDR3 DNA reads as TGTGCCAGCACCAGGACTAGCGGGACGGGGAGTGAGCAGTTCTTC. Its protein is CASTRTSGTGSEQFF.

The V gene is TRBV4-2, the J gene TRBJ2-3, with 12 bases matching TRBD1. The V segment lost 2 bases and the J segment 6 bases; nucleotides outside the gene matches: 3. Germline V gene sequence: CDR1 LGHNA, CDR2 YNFKEQ. The CDR3 length is 15 residues. The CDR3 sequence is CASSQSGTGGDTQYF. CDR3 sequence (DNA): TGTGCCAGCAGCCAATCCGGGACAGGGGGCGATACGCAGTATTTT.

This clone was recorded once. CDR3 protein: CASRTTDTANTEAFF. CDR3 DNA: TGTGCCAGCAGGACTACAGACACGGCGAACACTGAAGCTTTCTTT. The V call is TRBV11-2, the J call TRBJ1-1; D call uncertain. In germline, CDR1 is SGHAT, CDR2 FQNNGV. This CDR3 is 15 amino acids long. Between the trimmed V and J ends, which lost 6 bases and 1 base, there was a span of 15 bases.

The rearrangement links TRBV5-4 to TRBJ2-7, with 7 bases fitting TRBD2. Germline V gene data show CDR1 as SGHNT and CDR2 as YYREEE (reference sequence). V was pared by 0 bases and J by 6 bases, with 6 bases of the junction left unmatched. The CDR3 covers 14 residues. CDR3 in amino acids: CASSLGAGAGEQYF. The CDR3 nucleotides are TGTGCCAGCAGCTTGGGTGCGGGAGCAGGCGAGCAGTACTTC.

On this clone itself: Other DNA sequences in this sample translate to the same CDR3. The chain employs TRBV28 and TRBJ2-3; D uncertain. Between the trimmed V and J ends, which lost 3 bases and 0 bases, there was a span of 7 bases. Per the germline V gene, CDR1 is MDHEN and CDR2 is SYDVKM. The CDR3 contains 14 residues. The CDR3 is CASSLAGSTDTQYF. DNA of the CDR3: TGTGCCAGCAGTTTGGCCGGGAGCACAGATACGCAGTATTTT.

The sample holds a few counts of this clone. J is TRBJ1-5 and V is TRBV5-5; D not resolved. The germline V gene has CDR1 SGHKS and CDR2 YYEKEE (reference sequence). The germline V and J ends were trimmed by 4 bases and 3 bases, with 8 bases remaining between them. CDR3 length: 13 amino acids. For the CDR3, the DNA is TGTGCCAGCAGCCCTTCCCCCAATCAGCCCCAGCATTTT. This gives the protein CASSPSPNQPQHF.

DNA of the CDR3: TGTGCCAGCAGCCCAGGGGACTTCTCTGGTTTAGGGACCCAGTACTTC. This encodes CASSPGDFSGLGTQYF. The rearrangement joins TRBV28 to TRBJ2-5; D possibly matches TRBD1 or TRBD2 (6 bases each). Per the germline V gene, CDR1 is MDHEN and CDR2 is SYDVKM. The CDR3 sequence is 16 residues long. The ends were cut back, 6 bases at V and 7 bases at J, with 24 bases in the middle.

This chain joins TRBV5-1 and TRBJ2-1; the match to TRBD2 covers 14 bases. Looked up from germline, CDR1 is SGHRS and CDR2 is YFSETQ. The CDR3 has 15 amino acids. Trimming removed 4 bases from V and 7 bases from J; junction bases left unmatched: 4. CDR3 nucleotides: TGCGCCAGCAGCAGGGGACTAGCGGGAGTAAATGAGCAGTTCTTC. As protein: CASSRGLAGVNEQFF.

This clone was observed a few times. The V and J genes are TRBV7-3 and TRBJ2-2, with no clear D. CDR3 size: 12 residues. V lost 5 bases and J 6 bases, leaving 7 bases between the germline ends. The germline CDR1 and CDR2 sequences are SGHTA and FQGTGA. The CDR3 sequence: CASSPHPGELFF. The DNA for the CDR3 is TGTGCCAGCAGCCCCCATCCCGGGGAGCTGTTTTTT.

The gene calls are TRBV7-2 and TRBJ2-1; the match to TRBD2 covers 8 bases. Germline values: CDR1 SGHTA, CDR2 FQGNSA. CDR3 size: 13 residues. Trimming took 4 bases from V and 6 from J; bases not matched to a gene: 2. The CDR3 sequence: CASSWGLGNEQFF. DNA for the CDR3: TGTGCCAGCAGCTGGGGACTAGGCAATGAGCAGTTCTTC.

The chain joins TRBV27 to TRBJ2-7, with D perhaps TRBD1 or TRBD2 (5 bases each). Trimming left V 6 bases short and J 0 bases short, with 12 bases between. Germline CDR1 and CDR2: MNHEY and SMNVEV (reference sequence). CDR3 length: 14 residues. DNA of the CDR3: TGTGCCAGCAGGAGGCGTGGGGGCTCCTACGAGCAGTACTTC. It translates to CASRRRGGSYEQYF.

Points on this clone: This CDR3 is also generated by other DNA sequences in the sample. V and J are TRBV5-1 and TRBJ2-2; 7 nucleotides line up with TRBD1. Germline CDR1 reads SGHRS; CDR2 reads YFSETQ. The V gene end was trimmed by 0 bases and the J gene end by 4 bases; junction bases not matched to a gene: 6. CDR3 length: 16 amino acids. CDR3 region: CASSLVAGGGTGELFF. The CDR3 bases are TGCGCCAGCAGCTTGGTAGCAGGGGGTGGCACCGGGGAGCTGTTTTTT.

Concerning this clone: The sample contains more than one DNA sequence encoding this CDR3. The genes are TRBV7-9 and TRBJ2-5, with a possible D match to TRBD2 (6 bases). The germline V and J ends were trimmed by 1 base and 5 bases, with 8 bases remaining between them. The CDR3 contains 13 residues. Germline V gives CDR1 SEHNR, CDR2 FQNEAQ (reference sequence). CDR3: CASSLGRGETQYF. CDR3 bases: TGTGCCAGCAGCTTAGGGAGGGGTGAGACCCAGTACTTC.

The V and J genes are TRBV19 and TRBJ2-1; the D gene is possibly TRBD1 (6 bases). The CDR3 totals 16 residues. The V gene's germline CDR1 is LNHDA and CDR2 SQIVND (reference sequence). The germline V and J ends were trimmed by 3 bases and 0 bases, with 12 bases remaining between them. For the CDR3, the DNA is TGTGCCAGTAGTATGCCCAGAGGGGGCTCCTACAATGAGCAGTTCTTC. Translation gives CASSMPRGGSYNEQFF.